This TCR beta chain was captured in a study of blood T cell repertoires in COVID-19 (dated by TCRdb to 2018 to 2020). Context from the whole study: Collaborator samples came from the United States, Italy and Spain and covered acute and convalescent phases of COVID-19. The prospective study material was composed of cDNA or gDNA derived from T cells, B-cell-depleted T cells, or PBMCs. The dataset comprised deeply sampled blood TCRbeta repertoires from subjects exposed to, actively infected with, or recovered from COVID-19. The repertoires were made available in a free public database intended to serve as a resource for research on the immune response to SARS-CoV-2. The samples were drawn from two sources: the first 160 participants of the ongoing ImmuneRACE study, and about 1,300 subjects contributed by 6 global collaborators. A de-identified subject ID, COVID-19 status, age in years and sex were almost always included in the sample metadata. HLA class I and class II types, where available, came from metadata supplied by the sample provider rather than from assay-based typing.

TCRbeta CDR3 regions were amplified from genomic DNA using the immunoSEQ Assay, a bias-controlled multiplex PCR. Regarding the original processing steps: The number of nucleated cells in each sample was estimated from the amplification of reference gene primers within the assay. To quantify the absolute abundance of each unique TCRbeta CDR3 rearrangement, sequence reads were collapsed and filtered. For each sample, productive Simpson clonality was calculated as the square root of Simpson's diversity index across productive rearrangements. In its TCRdb copy, this immuneACCESS table keeps in-frame sequences only and misses some clones. Where compared with another copy, unresolved V genes explain less than half of these, and the others have no known cause. The DNA gave D and trimming, while V, J and clone size come from that table. In all, the sample holds 140,000 to 150,000 clones, and roughly 84% of those were seen once. 40% to 55% of the sample is held by the ten biggest clonotypes.

Here is what the overall study found, with its caveats: The amount of clinical and demographic metadata varied by source and participant and was provided uncurated.

On this clone: Its binding antigen is unknown. No much larger clonotype is one base removed from it; base qualities were not supplied.

Each collaborating institution followed its own protocols to collect whole blood in K2EDTA tubes. Collaborator samples were shipped for TCRbeta analysis as frozen whole blood, isolated PBMCs, or DNA extracted from either sample type. V is pruned by 7 bases and J by 2 bases, leaving 8 bases of the junction without a gene match. From cysteine to phenylalanine, the CDR3 is 13 amino acids long. Just CDR3 DNA is preserved here, 39 bases in frame from base 1. CDR1 SQVTM and CDR2 ANQGSEA were looked up in the germline V gene. The sequence links TRBV29-1 to TRBJ2-7, with 7 junctional bases fitting TRBD1. The clonotype originates from a human donor in a cohort sampled during active COVID-19. The sequenced material came from peripheral blood. The DNA reads TGCAGCGCTGTACAGGGGATCACCTACGAGCAGTACTTC. This is translated as CSAVQGITYEQYF.